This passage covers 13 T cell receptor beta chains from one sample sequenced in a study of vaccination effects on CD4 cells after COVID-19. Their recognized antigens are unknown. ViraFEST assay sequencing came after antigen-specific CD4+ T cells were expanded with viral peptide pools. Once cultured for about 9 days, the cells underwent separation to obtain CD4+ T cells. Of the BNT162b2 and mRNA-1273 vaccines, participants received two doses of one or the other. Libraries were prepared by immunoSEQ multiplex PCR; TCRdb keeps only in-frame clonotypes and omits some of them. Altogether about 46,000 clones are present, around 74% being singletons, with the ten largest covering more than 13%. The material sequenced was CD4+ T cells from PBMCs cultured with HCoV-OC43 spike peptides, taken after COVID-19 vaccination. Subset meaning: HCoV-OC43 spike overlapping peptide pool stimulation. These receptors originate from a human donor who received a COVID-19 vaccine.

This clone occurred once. CDR3 region: CASTRRFTQYF. CDR3 sequence (DNA): TGTGCCAGCACCCGCAGGTTTACGCAGTATTTT. The gene calls are TRBV12-3 or TRBV12-4 and TRBJ2-3; D ambiguous. Deletions cut 7 bases from V and 8 bases from J, with 10 bases between. This CDR3 region has 11 residues.

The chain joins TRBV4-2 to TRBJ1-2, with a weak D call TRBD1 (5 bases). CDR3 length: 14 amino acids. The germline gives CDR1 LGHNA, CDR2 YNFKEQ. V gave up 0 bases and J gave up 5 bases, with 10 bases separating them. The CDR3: CASSQEGGDYGYTF. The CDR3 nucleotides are TGTGCCAGCAGCCAAGAGGGGGGAGATTATGGCTACACCTTC.

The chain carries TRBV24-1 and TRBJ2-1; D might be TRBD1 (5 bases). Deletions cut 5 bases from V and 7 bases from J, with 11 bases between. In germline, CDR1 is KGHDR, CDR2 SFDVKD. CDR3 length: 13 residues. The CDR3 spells CATSGVGRNEQFF. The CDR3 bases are TGTGCCACCAGTGGAGTGGGGCGAAATGAGCAGTTCTTC.

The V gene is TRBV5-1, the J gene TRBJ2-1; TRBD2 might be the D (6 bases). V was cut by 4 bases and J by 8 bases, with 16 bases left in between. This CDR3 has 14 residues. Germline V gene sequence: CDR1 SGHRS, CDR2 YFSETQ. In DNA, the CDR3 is TGCGCCAGCAGCCTCCCCATCGGGGGACATGAGCAGTTCTTC. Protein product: CASSLPIGGHEQFF.

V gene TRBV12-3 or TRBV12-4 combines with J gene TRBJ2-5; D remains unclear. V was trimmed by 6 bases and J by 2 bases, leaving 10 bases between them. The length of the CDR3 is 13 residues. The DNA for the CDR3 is TGTGCCAGCAGCCTACTCCCGCAAGAGACCCAGTACTTC. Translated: CASSLLPQETQYF.

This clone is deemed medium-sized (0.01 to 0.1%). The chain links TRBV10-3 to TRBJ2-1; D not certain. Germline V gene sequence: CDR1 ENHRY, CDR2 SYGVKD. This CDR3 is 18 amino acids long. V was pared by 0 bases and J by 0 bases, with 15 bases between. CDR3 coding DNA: TGTGCCATCAGTGAGTCGATGAATAAGGCGGTCTCCTACAATGAGCAGTTCTTC. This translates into CAISESMNKAVSYNEQFF.

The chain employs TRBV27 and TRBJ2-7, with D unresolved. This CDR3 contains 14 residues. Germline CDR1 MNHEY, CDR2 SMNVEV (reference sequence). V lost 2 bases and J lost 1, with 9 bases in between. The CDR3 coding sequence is TGTGCCAGCAGTTTAGGATCCATTTCCTACGAGCAGTACTTC. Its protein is CASSLGSISYEQYF.

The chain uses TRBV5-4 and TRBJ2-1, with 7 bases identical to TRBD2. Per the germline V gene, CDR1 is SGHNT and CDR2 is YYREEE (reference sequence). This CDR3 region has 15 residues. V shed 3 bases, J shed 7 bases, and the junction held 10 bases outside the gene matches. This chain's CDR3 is CASSSIAGVMNEQFF. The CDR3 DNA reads TGTGCCAGCAGCTCTATAGCGGGCGTTATGAATGAGCAGTTCTTC.

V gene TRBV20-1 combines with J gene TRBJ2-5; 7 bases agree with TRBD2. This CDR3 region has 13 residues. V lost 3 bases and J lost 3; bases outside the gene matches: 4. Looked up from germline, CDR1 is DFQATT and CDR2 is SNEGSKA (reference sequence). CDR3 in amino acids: CSASRGGEETQYF. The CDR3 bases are TGCAGTGCTAGTCGGGGAGGGGAAGAGACCCAGTACTTC.

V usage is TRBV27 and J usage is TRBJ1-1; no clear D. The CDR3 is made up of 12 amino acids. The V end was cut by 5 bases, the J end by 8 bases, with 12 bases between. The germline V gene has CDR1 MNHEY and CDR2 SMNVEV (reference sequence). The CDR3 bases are TGTGCCAGCAGTGGGCGTGGGAGGGAAGCTTTCTTT. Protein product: CASSGRGREAFF.

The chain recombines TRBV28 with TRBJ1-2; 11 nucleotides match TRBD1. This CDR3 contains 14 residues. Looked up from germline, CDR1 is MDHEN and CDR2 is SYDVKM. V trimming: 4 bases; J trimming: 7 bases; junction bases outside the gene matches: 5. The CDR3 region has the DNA TGTGCCAGCAGTTCGACCGGACAGGGGGCTGGCTACACCTTC. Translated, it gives CASSSTGQGAGYTF.

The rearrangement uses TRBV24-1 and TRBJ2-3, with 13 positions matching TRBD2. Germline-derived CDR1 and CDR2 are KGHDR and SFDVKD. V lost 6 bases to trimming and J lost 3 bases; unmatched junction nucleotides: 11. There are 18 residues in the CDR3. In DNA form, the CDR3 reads TGTGCCACCAGTCGGGGGGGACTAGCGGGGTTAGGGACAGATACGCAGTATTTT. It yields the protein CATSRGGLAGLGTDTQYF.

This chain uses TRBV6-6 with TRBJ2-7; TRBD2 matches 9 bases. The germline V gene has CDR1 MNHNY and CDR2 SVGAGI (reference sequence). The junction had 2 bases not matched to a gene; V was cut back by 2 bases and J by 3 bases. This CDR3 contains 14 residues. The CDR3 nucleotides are TGTGCCAGCAGTTACGCGGGAGGGGACTACGAGCAGTACTTC. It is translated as CASSYAGGDYEQYF.